One sample yielded the 28 T cell receptor beta chains listed below, sequenced in a study of T cell clonotyping in hematopoietic cell transplantation. The table came from immunoSEQ multiplex PCR; TCRdb's copy has only in-frame clones and leaves some out. The data hold about 3,100 clones, with around 60% observed a single time. The sample consisted of peripheral blood mononuclear cells, taken 30 days after allogeneic stem cell transplant. Receptor source: a female patient between 30 and 40 years old who had an allogeneic stem cell transplant, so T cells may come from the graft donor. Some clones in this sample may be carry-over from other donors' samples.

This clone was seen a single time. This chain uses TRBV4-3 with TRBJ2-5, with a weak D call TRBD1 (5 bases). CDR3 size: 15 residues. V lost 0 bases to trimming and J lost 4 bases, with 12 bases between them. Germline V gene data show CDR1 as LGHNA and CDR2 as YSLEER. The CDR3 spells CASSQDWGRAETQYF. The DNA for the CDR3 is TGCGCCAGCAGCCAAGATTGGGGCCGTGCAGAGACCCAGTACTTC.

The gene calls are TRBV7-3 and TRBJ2-7; TRBD2 matches at 11 bases. The V gene's germline CDR1 is SGHTA and CDR2 FQGTGA. V shed 4 bases and J 5 bases; nucleotides not matched to a gene: 7. This CDR3 spans 15 amino acids. This chain's CDR3 is CASSSDSGGADEQYF. The CDR3 DNA sequence: TGTGCCAGCAGCTCCGATAGCGGGGGGGCCGACGAGCAGTACTTC.

The CDR3 DNA sequence: TGCGCCAGCAGCCAAGATCGTAACACCGGTTACGAGCAGTACTTC. Its protein product is CASSQDRNTGYEQYF. This rearrangement joins TRBV4-3 to TRBJ2-7; no firm D call. Per germline, CDR1 LGHNA and CDR2 YSLEER. V was trimmed by 0 bases and J by 4 bases, leaving 13 bases between them. The CDR3 sequence is 15 residues long.

V usage is TRBV29-1 and J usage is TRBJ1-2, with 8 nucleotides matching TRBD1. V lost 3 bases to trimming and J lost 4 bases; unmatched junction nucleotides: 10. The CDR3 consists of 15 residues. CDR1 and CDR2 (germline): SQVTM, ANQGSEA. CDR3 in DNA: TGCAGCGTTGAGTGGGACAGGCAATACTCCTATGGCTACACCTTC. Protein sequence: CSVEWDRQYSYGYTF.

V and J are TRBV9 and TRBJ1-2, with D possibly being TRBD1 (5 bases). This CDR3 spans 13 amino acids. CDR1 and CDR2 from the germline V gene are SGDLS and YYNGEE. The V end was cut by 6 bases, the J end by 3 bases, with 12 bases between. The CDR3 reads CASTLGGDYGYTF. CDR3 coding DNA: TGTGCCAGCACCCTTGGGGGTGACTATGGCTACACCTTC.

This clone was seen only a few times. The chain employs TRBV7-9 and TRBJ2-7; either TRBD1 or TRBD2 may fit D (5 bases each). Trimming removed 6 bases at V and 2 bases at J, with 23 bases between. The germline CDR1 and CDR2 sequences are SEHNR and FQNEAQ (reference sequence). CDR3 length equals 17 residues. CDR3 nucleotide sequence: TGTGCCAGCAGTCGACCCATCCGGGGCAGGGTGACCTACGAGCAGTACTTC. Protein sequence: CASSRPIRGRVTYEQYF.

The V and J genes are TRBV5-4 and TRBJ2-1, with 8 bases aligning to TRBD2. Unmatched junction bases numbered 2, after V lost 0 bases and J lost 3 bases. This CDR3 contains 15 residues. Germline V gene lookup returns CDR1 SGHNT and CDR2 YYREEE (reference sequence). In DNA form, the CDR3 reads TGTGCCAGCAGCTTGGCAGCGGGGGTCTACAATGAGCAGTTCTTC. It encodes CASSLAAGVYNEQFF. The entire variable domain, with the rest obtained from reference TRBV5-4 and TRBJ2-1, is as follows: ETGVTQSPTHLIKTRGQQVTLRCSSQSGHNTVSWYQQALGQGPQFIFQYYREEENGRGNFPPRFSGLQFPNYSSELNVNALELDDSALYLCASSLAAGVYNEQFFGPGTRLTVL.

The V and J genes are TRBV5-1 and TRBJ2-5, with TRBD1 matching 8 bases. CDR3 length: 13 residues. V gave up 5 bases and J gave up 2 bases; unmatched junction bases: 2. CDR1 is SGHRS and CDR2 is YFSETQ in the germline V gene. The CDR3, as DNA: TGCGCCAGCAGAGGACAGGGACAAGAGACCCAGTACTTC. This sequence encodes CASRGQGQETQYF. The full variable domain, with the rest looked up from reference TRBV5-1 and TRBJ2-5, is KAGVTQTPRYLIKTRGQQVTLSCSPISGHRSVSWYQQTPGQGLQFLFEYFSETQRNKGNFPGRFSGRQFSNSRSEMNVSTLELGDSALYLCASRGQGQETQYFGPGTRLLVL.

The chain recombines TRBV7-2 with TRBJ2-1; D is unclear. This CDR3 has 12 amino acids. V was clipped by 3 bases and J by 6 bases, with 6 bases between them. CDR1 and CDR2 (germline): SGHTA, FQGNSA. CDR3 sequence: CASSLNSNEQFF. In nucleotides, the CDR3 is TGTGCCAGCAGCTTGAATTCCAATGAGCAGTTCTTC.

The chain links TRBV4-1 to TRBJ2-7; 7 bases are a match to TRBD1. V gave up 0 bases and J gave up 1 base; unmatched junction bases: 3. This CDR3 has 15 amino acids. Germline CDR1 reads MGHRA; CDR2 reads YSYEKL. CDR3: CASSQDKGASYEQYF. CDR3 bases: TGCGCCAGCAGCCAAGATAAGGGGGCGTCCTACGAGCAGTACTTC.

The chain links TRBV30 to TRBJ1-2; D gene unclear. Germline lookup yields CDR1 GTSNPN and CDR2 SVGIG (reference sequence). The CDR3 consists of 8 residues. Trimming took 7 bases from V and 6 from J, leaving 3 bases between them. The CDR3, as DNA: TGTGCCTCCAATGGCTACACCTTC. It encodes CASNGYTF.

CDR3 in DNA: TGTGCCAGCTCACCAGAGGACGATCCTCTCGGGGAGCTGTTTTTT. It specifies CASSPEDDPLGELFF. The chain combines TRBV18 with TRBJ2-2, with D unresolved. Germline loops: CDR1 KGHSH, CDR2 LQKENI. The CDR3 totals 15 residues. Trimming took off 2 bases at V and 7 bases at J, with 14 bases between the two ends.

Relative to its sample, this clone is large. The J gene is TRBJ2-5, the V gene TRBV29-1; D is unclear. This CDR3 is 11 amino acids long. CDR1 SQVTM and CDR2 ANQGSEA come from the germline V gene. Trimming shortened V by 4 bases and J by 3 bases, and 6 bases separated the two germline ends. CDR3 sequence: CSVGRKETQYF. Written as DNA, the CDR3 is TGCAGCGTTGGACGGAAAGAGACCCAGTACTTC.

The table lists this clone with a count of one. The J gene is TRBJ1-1, the V gene TRBV5-4; D ambiguous. Trimming left V 2 bases short and J 2 bases short, with 7 bases between. This CDR3 contains 13 residues. Germline-derived CDR1 and CDR2 are SGHNT and YYREEE (reference sequence). CDR3 bases: TGTGCCAGCAGCTTCGGTTCCAACACTGAAGCTTTCTTT. Its protein product is CASSFGSNTEAFF.

The chain has TRBV5-6 and TRBJ2-3; possibly TRBD2 for D (6 bases). This CDR3 region has 16 residues. V lost 0 bases and J lost 0, with 11 bases in between. The V gene's germline CDR1 is SGHDT and CDR2 YYEEEE. Written as DNA, the CDR3 is TGTGCCAGCAGCTTGGAGAGACTAGGGAGCACAGATACGCAGTATTTT. Protein: CASSLERLGSTDTQYF.

The V gene is TRBV4-3, the J gene TRBJ1-1; D is ambiguous. V lost 4 bases, J lost 2 bases, and 14 bases lay in between. CDR1 is LGHNA, CDR2 YSLEER, per germline. This CDR3 is built from 15 residues. The CDR3 is CASSPAGQLNTEAFF. CDR3 in DNA: TGCGCCAGCAGCCCGGCCGGCCAGCTTAACACTGAAGCTTTCTTT.

The V and J genes are TRBV27 and TRBJ1-6; no definite D call. This CDR3 is built from 15 residues. CDR1 and CDR2 from the germline V gene are MNHEY and SMNVEV (reference sequence). Trimming took 3 bases from V and 9 from J, leaving 15 bases between them. CDR3 in DNA: TGTGCCAGCAGTTTCACCGGGAGCTCTCTTTCACCCCTCCACTTT. Protein sequence: CASSFTGSSLSPLHF.

The J gene is TRBJ2-3, the V gene TRBV7-9; TRBD2 is a possible D gene (6 bases). Germline V lookup: CDR1 SEHNR, CDR2 FQNEAQ (reference sequence). Between the trimmed V and J ends, which lost 5 bases and 2 bases, there was a span of 14 bases. The CDR3 runs to 15 residues. The CDR3 DNA reads as TGTGCCAGCAGCACGGACTATGATTACACAGATACGCAGTATTTT. Translated, it gives CASSTDYDYTDTQYF.

This clone has more than one count but fewer than ten. The chain links TRBV6-5 to TRBJ2-7; D remains ambiguous. The V gene lost 6 bases and the J gene lost 2 bases, with 11 bases spanning the gap. The CDR3 is 13 amino acids. Germline-derived CDR1 and CDR2 are MNHEY and SVGAGI. CDR3 nucleotides: TGTGCCAGCAGGCCCGCTGGGGCCTACGAGCAGTACTTC. Translating gives CASRPAGAYEQYF.

The chain joins TRBV30 to TRBJ1-1, with a possible D match to TRBD1 (5 bases). The germline V gene has CDR1 GTSNPN and CDR2 SVGIG (reference sequence). The CDR3 is made up of 15 amino acids. With 5 bases removed from V and 3 bases from J, the gap between germline ends came to 19 bases. The CDR3 here is CAWGKHSGTDTEAFF. The CDR3, as DNA: TGTGCCTGGGGCAAGCACTCCGGGACGGACACTGAAGCTTTCTTT. The full variable domain, in which reference TRBV30 and TRBJ1-1 provide the parts outside the CDR3, is SQTIHQWPATLVQPVGSPLSLECTVEGTSNPNLYWYRQAAGRGLQLLFYSVGIGQISSEVPQNLSASRPQDRQFILSSKKLLLSDSGFYLCAWGKHSGTDTEAFFGQGTRLTVV.

This clone is medium-sized within its sample. V is TRBV11-1 and J is TRBJ2-7; D remains ambiguous. The CDR3 is 14 amino acids. CDR1 is SGHAT and CDR2 is FQDESV in the germline V gene (reference sequence). Trimming pared 8 bases from V and 0 bases from J, leaving 14 bases between. The CDR3 spells CASRPFEDSYEQYF. The CDR3, as DNA: TGTGCCAGCCGCCCGTTCGAGGACTCCTACGAGCAGTACTTC.

Written as DNA, the CDR3 is TGCGCCAGCAGCTTGGGCAGGGGGCTTATTCAGCCCCAGCATTTT. Residues: CASSLGRGLIQPQHF. The chain carries TRBV5-1 and TRBJ1-5; 8 bases are a match to TRBD1. Germline V CDR1 and CDR2: SGHRS, YFSETQ. V gave up 0 bases and J gave up 6 bases; unmatched junction bases: 5. The CDR3 length is 15 residues.

This chain uses TRBV7-8 with TRBJ2-3; TRBD2 matches 11 bases. With V trimmed by 0 bases and J by 7 bases, 3 bases remained unmatched. CDR1 is SGHVS, CDR2 FQNEAQ, per germline. This CDR3 comprises 15 residues. The CDR3, as DNA: TGTGCCAGCAGCTTAGCTAGCGGGGGGGGTAATACGCAGTATTTT. Translation gives CASSLASGGGNTQYF. Drawing the rest from reference TRBV7-8 and TRBJ2-3, the complete variable domain is GAGVSQSPRYKVAKRGQDVALRCDPISGHVSLFWYQQALGQGPEFLTYFQNEAQLDKSGLPSDRFFAERPEGSVSTLKIQRTQQEDSAVYLCASSLASGGGNTQYFGPGTRLTVL.

This clone was seen a single time. The J gene is TRBJ2-7, the V gene TRBV5-1; D not resolved. The germline CDR1 and CDR2 sequences are SGHRS and YFSETQ. V was shortened by 6 bases and J by 0 bases, with 10 bases between the two germline ends. The CDR3 is made up of 13 amino acids. This CDR3 reads CASMETNSYEQYF. The CDR3 nucleotides are TGCGCCAGCATGGAGACAAACTCCTACGAGCAGTACTTC.

The chain is built from TRBV5-1 and TRBJ2-7; D ambiguous. The CDR3 contains 13 residues. Trimming took 0 bases from V and 2 from J, leaving 6 bases between them. From germline, CDR1 is SGHRS and CDR2 YFSETQ. CDR3 sequence reads: CASSLDITYEQYF. CDR3 DNA: TGCGCCAGCAGCTTGGATATCACCTACGAGCAGTACTTC.

The chain combines TRBV25-1 with TRBJ1-1; D may be TRBD1 (6 bases). V lost 6 bases and J 11 bases, leaving 16 bases between the germline ends. CDR3 size: 12 residues. The germline V gene encodes CDR1 MGHDK and CDR2 SYGVNS. Here the CDR3 reads CASSPRAGVAFF. The CDR3 DNA reads TGTGCCAGCAGCCCTCGGGCAGGGGTGGCTTTCTTT.

The chain carries TRBV19 and TRBJ1-4, with no clear D. The CDR3 has 17 amino acids. Germline CDR1 LNHDA, CDR2 SQIVND (reference sequence). Trimming cost V 5 bases and J 7 bases, with 23 bases left between them. CDR3 nucleotide sequence: TGTGCCAGTAGTGAGCTCCCACGGGTACTGGGTAGTGAAAAACTGTTTTTT. Its translation is CASSELPRVLGSEKLFF.

This clone was counted between two and nine times. The chain uses TRBV2 and TRBJ1-6, with D tentatively TRBD1 (6 bases). The CDR3 consists of 15 residues. The germline V gene has CDR1 SNHLY and CDR2 FYNNEI. The V and J ends lost 8 bases and 7 bases respectively, with 18 bases between them. CDR3 in amino acids: CASSPGGPENSPLHF. Written as DNA, the CDR3 is TGTGCCAGCTCCCCTGGGGGCCCGGAGAATTCACCCCTCCACTTT.